Listed below are T cell receptor beta chains from one sample, sequenced in a study of CD8 T cells in ankylosing spondylitis. MiXCR was run by TCRdb on the 5' RACE reads, yielding one entry per CDR3 protein. This sample yields under 200,000 distinct CDR3 sequences, of which 9.8% are seen a single time; more than 13% belongs to the top ten. Sequenced input: blood, either unsorted or a sorted T cell fraction (not recorded which). These receptors were obtained from a female donor with ankylosing spondylitis or in good health (not recorded which). CDR3s include the opening cysteine and the closing phenylalanine or tryptophan. D genes are given only for firm matches. Size tells how often a clone was seen (once, few, many) or the class of an expanded clone, and some rows leave it out.

V gene	clone size	D gene	J gene	CDR3 DNA	CDR3 protein
TRBV7-9	few	NA	TRBJ2-5	TGTGCCAGCAGCTCGACAATACTCCAAGAGACCCAGTACTTC	CASSSTILQETQYF
TRBV6-1	NA	TRBD1	TRBJ2-5	TGTGCCAGCAGTATGGGACGGGACAGCCAAGAGACCCAGTACTTC	CASSMGRDSQETQYF
TRBV4-2	many	NA	TRBJ2-1	TGTGCCAGCAGCCAAGACAGGGGAGGCAATGAGCAGTTCTTC	CASSQDRGGNEQFF
TRBV5-6	NA	NA	TRBJ2-1	TGTGCCAGCAGCTTGGGTCTGGGGCAGGTACTACTCAATGAGCAGTTCTTC	CASSLGLGQVLLNEQFF
TRBV7-8	NA	TRBD2	TRBJ2-1	TGTGCCAGCAGCGGGACTAGTCCGGTGTATGAGCAGTTCTTC	CASSGTSPVYEQFF
TRBV19	NA	NA	TRBJ1-1	TGTGCCAGTACCAAGACAGAGAACACTGAAGCTTTCTTT	CASTKTENTEAFF
TRBV11-2	NA	NA	TRBJ2-5	TGTGCCAGCAGCACTACGTTGGAGACCCAGTACTTC	CASSTTLETQYF
TRBV13	NA	TRBD1	TRBJ2-7	TGTGCCAGCAGCCACAAGACAGGGATGGCTTACGAGCAGTACTTC	CASSHKTGMAYEQYF
TRBV14	few	NA	TRBJ2-1	TGTGCCAGCAGCCAAGGTGGGTCCGTGAGTGAGCAGTTCTTC	CASSQGGSVSEQFF
TRBV4-3	few	NA	TRBJ2-7	TGCGCCAGCAGCCAAGAAGTTGCCGGGTACAGCCCTTACGAGCAGTACTTC	CASSQEVAGYSPYEQYF
TRBV3-1	many	TRBD2	TRBJ2-1	TGTGCCAGCAGCCGGGGGAAAACTAGCGTTTACAATGAGCAGTTCTTC	CASSRGKTSVYNEQFF
TRBV20-1	NA	NA	TRBJ2-2	TGCAGTGCCAAACAGGCCTACACCGGGGAGCTGTTTTTT	CSAKQAYTGELFF
TRBV6-5	NA	NA	TRBJ2-7	TGTGCCAGCAGTTACTCGGCCGGGACGGTCTCCTACGAGCAGTACTTC	CASSYSAGTVSYEQYF
TRBV29-1	few	TRBD2	TRBJ2-1	TGCACGGGACTAGCAGACAATGAGCAGTTCTTC	CTGLADNEQFF
TRBV5-5	NA	NA	TRBJ2-7	TGTGCCAGCACCTCTCGGGGGATTGGCCATTACGAGCAGTACTTC	CASTSRGIGHYEQYF
TRBV7-9	few	TRBD1	TRBJ1-5	TGTGCCAGCAGCTCCTCCGGGACAGGGGTCGGTCAGCCCCAGCATTTT	CASSSSGTGVGQPQHF
TRBV7-9	few	TRBD1	TRBJ2-2	TGTGCCAGCAGCTCCCGGGACAGGGAGCCCGGGGAGCTGTTTTTT	CASSSRDREPGELFF
TRBV23-1	few	TRBD2	TRBJ2-7	TGCGCCAGCACCCGTAAAACTAGCGGGAGCCCCCGGATGGGGATCGACGAGCAGTACTTC	CASTRKTSGSPRMGIDEQYF
TRBV7-8	many	NA	TRBJ2-1	TGTGCCAGCAGCTTAGAGGATGAGCAGTTCTTC	CASSLEDEQFF
TRBV30	NA	TRBD1	TRBJ2-7	TGTGCCTGGAGCGAAATTCCGGGACAGGGGTCCTACGAGCAGTACTTC	CAWSEIPGQGSYEQYF
TRBV29-1	few	NA	TRBJ2-1	TGCAGCGTTGCTCTTTGGGGCCATGAGCAGTTCTTC	CSVALWGHEQFF
TRBV7-2	many	NA	TRBJ1-6	TGTGCCAGCAGCTTCCCGACGGGGGCTAATTCACCCCTCCACTTT	CASSFPTGANSPLHF
TRBV6-2/TRBV6-3	NA	NA	TRBJ1-1	TGTGCCAGCAGTTACTCGGCTCCCTTAGTCGACACTGAAGCTTTCTTT	CASSYSAPLVDTEAFF
TRBV4-1	many	NA	TRBJ1-1	TGCGCCAGCAGCCCCCAGGAGGGCGCTGAAGCTTTCTTT	CASSPQEGAEAFF
TRBV9	NA	NA	TRBJ2-1	TGTGCCAGCAGCCTCGGGCATTCAAAAAATGAGCAGTTCTTC	CASSLGHSKNEQFF
TRBV28	NA	TRBD2	TRBJ2-5	TGTGCCAGCAGTTTCTCGCTAGCGGGAGGCCGCGGGGAGACCCAGTACTTC	CASSFSLAGGRGETQYF
TRBV25-1	NA	NA	TRBJ1-2	TGTGCCAGCAGTGACCAGACACTTGGCTACACCTTC	CASSDQTLGYTF
TRBV15	many	TRBD2	TRBJ2-1	TGTGCCACCAGCCCCCATGCGGGAGTCCCGAATGAGCAGTTCTTC	CATSPHAGVPNEQFF
TRBV7-3	NA	NA	TRBJ2-7	TGTGCCAGCAGCTCCCTCCTACTATCCGGGACACCCTACGAGCAGTACTTC	CASSSLLLSGTPYEQYF
TRBV9	few	NA	TRBJ1-6	TGTGCCAGCAGCGCTGAAGGGAGCCCCCTCCACTTT	CASSAEGSPLHF
TRBV4-3	NA	NA	TRBJ2-1	TGCGCCAGCAGCCAAGGGTCAGGGGGAGGCAATGAGCAGTTCTTC	CASSQGSGGGNEQFF
TRBV13	few	NA	TRBJ1-1	TGTGCCAGCAGCTTAACCAGGAACACTGAAGCTTTCTTT	CASSLTRNTEAFF
TRBV19	few	NA	TRBJ2-2	TGTGCCAGTAGTATATACAGGCTGGACGCCGGGGAGCTGTTTTTT	CASSIYRLDAGELFF
TRBV19	few	NA	TRBJ2-1	TGTGCCAGTAGTATAGATACCTACAATGAGCAGTTCTTC	CASSIDTYNEQFF
TRBV27	few	NA	TRBJ2-7	TGTGCCAGCAGTTCGGGACCCCAATACGAGCAGTACTTC	CASSSGPQYEQYF
TRBV28	NA	NA	TRBJ2-3	TGTGCCAGCAGTCGGGGTCCCGATACGCAGTATTTT	CASSRGPDTQYF